This T cell receptor (beta chain) was captured by sequencing in a study of CD8+ T cells in alopecia areata. The CDR3 consists of 12 residues. From germline, CDR1 is SGHNT and CDR2 YYREEE (reference sequence). With 5 bases removed from V and 3 bases from J, the gap between germline ends came to 7 bases. The treatment is: oral pan-JAK inhibitor, 5-10 mg twice daily. RNA extraction and reverse transcription yielded cDNA as sequencing template. This table comes from immunoSEQ multiplex PCR, and its TCRdb copy is limited to in-frame clones, with some not included. The table lists about 140,000 clones, more than 85% of them singletons. This clone was seen a single time. This specimen includes other DNA sequences encoding the same CDR3.

The sequence derives from a human donor with alopecia areata. Specimen: CD8+ T cells sorted from blood, collected at week 4, from a patient treated with tofacitinib. The chain uses TRBV5-4 and TRBJ2-3; a possible D gene is TRBD2 (5 bases). The CDR3 DNA reads as TGTGCCAGCAGTTCGGGGACAGATACGCAGTATTTT. It translates to CASSSGTDTQYF.